The 6 T cell receptor beta chains below come from one sample, sequenced in a study of vaccination effects on CD4 cells after COVID-19. These receptors' targets are unknown. Generated by immunoSEQ multiplex PCR, the TCRdb table keeps only in-frame clones and is missing some. The sample contains 22,000 or so clones, more than 70% of which appear only once. Antigen-specific CD4+ T cells were first expanded with viral peptide pools by the ViraFEST assay and only then sequenced. Cultured cells yielded isolated CD4+ T cells after more than nine days. Each person got two doses of an mRNA SARS-CoV-2 vaccine, BNT162b2 or mRNA-1273. The input for sequencing was CD4+ T cells from PBMCs cultured with HCoV-229E spike peptides, taken after COVID-19 vaccination. These receptors were collected from a human donor who received a COVID-19 vaccine.

The chain uses TRBV9 and TRBJ2-1, with a tentative D call TRBD1 (6 bases). Germline-derived CDR1 and CDR2 are SGDLS and YYNGEE. The V gene lost 4 bases and the J gene lost 0 bases, with 11 bases spanning the gap. This CDR3 is 15 amino acids long. The CDR3 DNA reads as TGTGCCAGCAGCAAAAGACAGGACTCCTACAATGAGCAGTTCTTC. Amino acids: CASSKRQDSYNEQFF.

CDR3 DNA sequence: TGCGCCAGCAGCTCGGGCAGACAGGGGGCGGGTGAGCAGTACTTC. Translating gives CASSSGRQGAGEQYF. The rearrangement joins TRBV5-1 to TRBJ2-7; 10 bases line up with TRBD1. The CDR3 has 15 residues. Germline CDR1 SGHRS, CDR2 YFSETQ. With 3 bases clipped from V and 7 bases from J, the junction kept 10 bases outside the gene matches.

The chain is built from TRBV20-1 and TRBJ2-2; 7 bases are shared with TRBD1. V was pared by 3 bases and J by 4 bases, with 5 bases of the junction left unmatched. Germline-derived CDR1 and CDR2 are DFQATT and SNEGSKA (reference sequence). The CDR3 covers 14 residues. The CDR3 sequence is CSASRTGGTGELFF. The DNA of the CDR3 is TGCAGTGCTAGTCGGACAGGAGGCACCGGGGAGCTGTTTTTT.

The rearrangement uses TRBV15 and TRBJ2-1; TRBD2 matches 8 bases. This CDR3 has 14 residues. The germline CDR1 and CDR2 sequences are LNHNV and YYDKDF (reference sequence). Trimming cost V 3 bases and J 6 bases; bases outside gene matches: 4. The CDR3 sequence is CATSRWGTSNEQFF. The DNA for the CDR3 is TGTGCCACCAGCAGGTGGGGGACTAGCAATGAGCAGTTCTTC.

This clone was observed a few times. J is TRBJ1-1 and V is TRBV29-1; D call uncertain. Trimming stripped 0 bases from V and 1 base from J, with 6 bases between. Germline lookup yields CDR1 SQVTM and CDR2 ANQGSEA. The CDR3 covers 13 residues. In DNA, the CDR3 is TGCAGCGTTGAAGAAAACAGGAACACTGAAGCTTTCTTT. Translating it yields CSVEENRNTEAFF. Full variable domain (missing parts from reference TRBV29-1 and TRBJ1-1): SAVISQKPSRDICQRGTSLTIQCQVDSQVTMMFWYRQQPGQSLTLIATANQGSEATYESGFVIDKFPISRPNLTFSTLTVSNMSPEDSSIYLCSVEENRNTEAFFGQGTRLTVV.

The chain uses TRBV2 and TRBJ1-2; 7 bases are a match to TRBD1. Germline loops: CDR1 SNHLY, CDR2 FYNNEI. V lost 6 bases to trimming and J lost 2 bases; unmatched junction nucleotides: 6. The CDR3 is 14 amino acids. The CDR3 sequence is CASRVDRDNYGYTF. The CDR3 coding sequence is TGTGCCAGCAGGGTCGACAGGGACAACTATGGCTACACCTTC.